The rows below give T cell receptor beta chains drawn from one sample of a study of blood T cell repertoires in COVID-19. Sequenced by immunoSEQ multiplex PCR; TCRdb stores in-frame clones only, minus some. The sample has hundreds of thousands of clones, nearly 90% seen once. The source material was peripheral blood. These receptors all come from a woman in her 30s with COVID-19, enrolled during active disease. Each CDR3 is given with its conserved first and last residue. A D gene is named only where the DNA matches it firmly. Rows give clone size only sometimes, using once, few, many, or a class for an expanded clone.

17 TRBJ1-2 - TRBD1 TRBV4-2 CASSQVDRTGDIYGYTF TGTGCCAGCAGCCAAGTGGACCGGACAGGAGATATCTATGGCTACACCTTC
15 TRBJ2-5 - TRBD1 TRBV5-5 CASSSRTGFQETQYF TGTGCCAGCAGCTCCCGGACAGGGTTCCAAGAGACCCAGTACTTC
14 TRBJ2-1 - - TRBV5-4 CASSRGGTYNEQFF TGTGCCAGCAGCCGTGGGGGGACCTACAATGAGCAGTTCTTC
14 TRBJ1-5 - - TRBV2 CASAGDRSNQPQHF TGTGCCTCGGCGGGTGACAGGTCGAATCAGCCCCAGCATTTT
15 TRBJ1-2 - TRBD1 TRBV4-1 CASSQPTGLGYGYTF TGCGCCAGCAGCCAACCGACAGGGCTGGGCTATGGCTACACCTTC
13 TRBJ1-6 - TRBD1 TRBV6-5 CASKNRGNSPLHF TGTGCCAGCAAGAACAGGGGGAATTCACCCCTCCACTTT
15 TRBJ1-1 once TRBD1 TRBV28 CASSLWTGPNTEAFF TGTGCCAGCAGTTTATGGACAGGGCCAAACACTGAAGCTTTCTTT
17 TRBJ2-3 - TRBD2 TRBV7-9 CASSSGLAGTSTDTQYF TGTGCCAGCAGCTCGGGACTAGCGGGGACTAGCACAGATACGCAGTATTTT
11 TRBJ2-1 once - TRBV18 CASSPEREQFF TGTGCCAGCTCACCCGAGCGTGAGCAGTTCTTC
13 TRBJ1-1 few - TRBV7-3 CASSPYGNTEAFF TGTGCCAGCAGCCCCTACGGGAACACTGAAGCTTTCTTT
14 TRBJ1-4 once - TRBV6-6 CASSDSRANEKLFF TGTGCCAGCAGTGACAGCAGGGCAAATGAAAAACTGTTTTTT
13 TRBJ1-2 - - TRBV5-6 CASSKDMNYGYTF TGTGCCAGCAGCAAGGACATGAACTATGGCTACACCTTC
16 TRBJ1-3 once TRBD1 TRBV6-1 CASSVDRGLSGNTIYF TGTGCCAGCAGTGTAGACAGGGGGCTATCTGGAAACACCATATATTTT
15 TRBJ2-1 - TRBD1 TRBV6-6 CASSKTGGSYNEQFF TGTGCCAGCAGCAAAACAGGGGGCTCTTACAATGAGCAGTTCTTC
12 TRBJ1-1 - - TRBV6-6 CASSYGRYEAFF TGTGCCAGCAGTTATGGGCGCTATGAAGCTTTCTTT
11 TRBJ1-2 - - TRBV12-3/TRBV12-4 CASSSGFGYTF TGTGCCAGCAGTTCAGGGTTCGGCTACACCTTC
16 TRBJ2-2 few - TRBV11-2 CASSLRQVTNTGELFF TGTGCCAGCAGCTTAAGGCAGGTGACGAACACCGGGGAGCTGTTTTTT